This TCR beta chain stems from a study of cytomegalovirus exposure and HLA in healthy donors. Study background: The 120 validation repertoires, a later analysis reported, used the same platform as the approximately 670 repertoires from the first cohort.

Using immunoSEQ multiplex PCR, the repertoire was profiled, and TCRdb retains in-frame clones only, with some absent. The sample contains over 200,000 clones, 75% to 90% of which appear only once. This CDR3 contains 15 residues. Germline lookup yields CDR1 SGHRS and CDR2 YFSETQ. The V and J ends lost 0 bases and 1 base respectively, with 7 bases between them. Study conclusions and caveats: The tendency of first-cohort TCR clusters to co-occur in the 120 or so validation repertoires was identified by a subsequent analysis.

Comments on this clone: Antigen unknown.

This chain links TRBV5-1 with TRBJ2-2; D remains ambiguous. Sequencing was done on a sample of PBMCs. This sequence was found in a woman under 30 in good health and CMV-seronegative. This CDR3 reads CASSLGLLNTGELFF. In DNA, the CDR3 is TGCGCCAGCAGCTTGGGGCTCCTGAACACCGGGGAGCTGTTTTTT.